The source of this TCR beta chain is a study of shared clonotypes between healthy human individuals. Methods used by the authors: Sequence data from immunoSEQ were junction-only and lacked quality scores; consequently, filtering differed. Data came from immunoSEQ multiplex PCR; TCRdb stores just in-frame clones and leaves some out. That table supplies the V and J calls and clone size; D and trimming were determined from the DNA. The profile shows about 1 million clones, about 75% of them singletons. Both subsets, CD45RA+ naive and CD45RA-negative memory, were split from the CD4+ cells. Concerning this clone: Its antigen is unknown.

General study findings and limits: Approximately 5% was the fraction of naive CD4 clonotypes found shared across several donors.

The CDR3 totals 14 residues. The germline V and J ends were trimmed by 5 bases and 2 bases, with 13 bases remaining between them. Germline V CDR1 and CDR2: MNHEY, SVGAGI. This clonotype was sampled from a young man in good health. The specimen sequenced was memory CD4+ T cells sorted from blood. Subset defined: CD45RA-negative fraction. The gene calls are TRBV6-5 and TRBJ2-7; the D gene could be TRBD1 or TRBD2 (5 bases each). The CDR3, as DNA: TGTGCCAGCAGTGGAAGTGGGACCACCTACGAGCAGTACTTC. Its protein is CASSGSGTTYEQYF.